This TCR beta chain was profiled in a study of T cells after yellow fever vaccination. TCRdb itself ran the 5' RACE reads through MiXCR, one entry per CDR3 protein. The table shows roughly 45,000 distinct CDR3 sequences, with 6.8% occurring only once. This clonotype has ten or more counts. The specimen comprised CD8+ T cells not binding an NS4B(214-222) dextramer, sorted from PBMCs, sampled 45 days after the yellow fever booster vaccination. This receptor was taken from a man younger than 45 who received the YFV17D yellow fever vaccine.

The DNA of the CDR3 is TGTGCCAGCAGTTGGGGGGGGAACACTGAAGCTTTCTTT. This encodes CASSWGGNTEAFF. The chain combines TRBV25-1 with TRBJ1-1; D may be TRBD1 (5 bases). The CDR3 totals 13 residues. Germline V gene sequence: CDR1 MGHDK, CDR2 SYGVNS. V lost 5 bases and J 1 base, leaving 8 bases between the germline ends.